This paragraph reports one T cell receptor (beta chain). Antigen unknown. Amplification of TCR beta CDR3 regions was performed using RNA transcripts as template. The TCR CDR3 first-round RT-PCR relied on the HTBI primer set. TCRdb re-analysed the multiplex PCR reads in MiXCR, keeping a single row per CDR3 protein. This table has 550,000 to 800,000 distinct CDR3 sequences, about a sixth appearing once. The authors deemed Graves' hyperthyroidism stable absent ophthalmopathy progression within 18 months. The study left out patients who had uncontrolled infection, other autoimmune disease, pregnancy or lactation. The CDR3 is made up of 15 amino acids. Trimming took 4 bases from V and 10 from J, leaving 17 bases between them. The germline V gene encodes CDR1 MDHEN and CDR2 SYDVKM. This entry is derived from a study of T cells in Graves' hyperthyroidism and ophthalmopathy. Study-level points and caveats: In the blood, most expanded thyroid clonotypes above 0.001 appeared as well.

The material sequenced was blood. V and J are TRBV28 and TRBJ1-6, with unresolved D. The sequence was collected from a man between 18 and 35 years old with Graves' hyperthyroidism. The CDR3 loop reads CASSSPPGVQSPLHF. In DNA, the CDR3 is TGTGCCAGCAGTTCCCCCCCCGGGGTCCAATCACCCCTCCACTTT.